This passage covers 8 T cell receptor beta chains from one sample sequenced in a study of blood T cell repertoires in COVID-19. Repertoires were generated with immunoSEQ multiplex PCR, while TCRdb's copy carries only in-frame clones and drops some. The table has around 47,000 clones, roughly 89% seen once; the top ten hold approximately 4%. Sequencing was carried out using peripheral blood. The source is a man aged 35-49 years with COVID-19, enrolled during active disease.

This chain connects TRBV4-1 to TRBJ2-2; 12 bases agree with TRBD2. The length of the CDR3 is 17 residues. Trimming removed 0 bases from V and 11 bases from J; junction bases left unmatched: 10. Germline-derived CDR1 and CDR2 are MGHRA and YSYEKL. CDR3 coding DNA: TGCGCCAGCAGCCAAGAAGGGCTAGCGGGGGGGGCAGAAGAGCTGTTTTTT. This encodes CASSQEGLAGGAEELFF.

On this clone itself: The same CDR3 is also encoded by other DNA sequences in this sample. The rearrangement links TRBV5-4 to TRBJ1-6, with D possibly being TRBD1 (5 bases). CDR3 length: 15 amino acids. The germline gives CDR1 SGHNT, CDR2 YYREEE (reference sequence). Trimming cost V 2 bases and J 4 bases, with 10 bases left between them. CDR3 coding DNA: TGTGCCAGCAGCTTTGACAGCAATTATAATTCACCCCTCCACTTT. Its translation is CASSFDSNYNSPLHF.

CDR3 sequence reads: CASTPERAPYEQYF. The CDR3 DNA follows: TGTGCCAGCACTCCCGAGCGGGCCCCCTACGAGCAGTACTTC. The chain uses TRBV6-5 and TRBJ2-7; D is possibly TRBD2 (6 bases). Germline CDR1 reads MNHEY; CDR2 reads SVGAGI. This CDR3 spans 14 amino acids. Trimming shortened V by 7 bases and J by 2 bases, and 15 bases separated the two germline ends.

This chain joins TRBV9 and TRBJ2-3, with no clear D. Germline assignment: CDR1 SGDLS and CDR2 YYNGEE. Deletions cut 0 bases from V and 2 bases from J, with 7 bases between. The CDR3 sequence is 14 residues long. CDR3 protein: CASSVGLATDTQYF. CDR3 sequence (DNA): TGTGCCAGCAGCGTAGGTTTGGCCACAGATACGCAGTATTTT.

This clone was counted a few times. The V and J genes are TRBV6-1 and TRBJ2-7, with TRBD1 matching 8 bases. The CDR3 runs to 15 residues. Germline trimming cut 1 base from V and 0 bases from J; bases unmatched to any gene: 2. Germline CDR1 and CDR2: MNHNS and SASEGT. The CDR3 protein is CASSEGTGSSYEQYF. The CDR3 DNA is TGTGCCAGCAGTGAAGGGACAGGGAGCTCCTACGAGCAGTACTTC.

The chain joins TRBV6-5 to TRBJ2-5; D is unresolved. Germline V gene lookup returns CDR1 MNHEY and CDR2 SVGAGI. Between the trimmed V and J ends, which lost 7 bases and 5 bases, there was a span of 8 bases. This CDR3 is 11 amino acids long. The chain's CDR3 is CASTAGETQYF. The DNA of the CDR3 is TGTGCCAGCACGGCCGGGGAGACCCAGTACTTC.

The chain uses TRBV29-1 and TRBJ2-1, with 7 positions matching TRBD1. The CDR3 has 14 amino acids. Germline assignment: CDR1 SQVTM and CDR2 ANQGSEA. Trimming cost V 5 bases and J 1 base; bases outside gene matches: 5. CDR3 nucleotide sequence: TGCAGCGTTTATACAGGGGCGTCCTACAATGAGCAGTTCTTC. Its protein is CSVYTGASYNEQFF.

The chain links TRBV5-4 to TRBJ2-7, with D possibly matching TRBD1 (6 bases). CDR1 and CDR2 from the germline V gene are SGHNT and YYREEE (reference sequence). Trimming took off 3 bases at V and 2 bases at J, with 12 bases between the two ends. This CDR3 is 14 amino acids long. Here the CDR3 DNA reads TGTGCCAGCAGCTCGCCGGGACAAACCTACGAGCAGTACTTC. This translates into CASSSPGQTYEQYF.